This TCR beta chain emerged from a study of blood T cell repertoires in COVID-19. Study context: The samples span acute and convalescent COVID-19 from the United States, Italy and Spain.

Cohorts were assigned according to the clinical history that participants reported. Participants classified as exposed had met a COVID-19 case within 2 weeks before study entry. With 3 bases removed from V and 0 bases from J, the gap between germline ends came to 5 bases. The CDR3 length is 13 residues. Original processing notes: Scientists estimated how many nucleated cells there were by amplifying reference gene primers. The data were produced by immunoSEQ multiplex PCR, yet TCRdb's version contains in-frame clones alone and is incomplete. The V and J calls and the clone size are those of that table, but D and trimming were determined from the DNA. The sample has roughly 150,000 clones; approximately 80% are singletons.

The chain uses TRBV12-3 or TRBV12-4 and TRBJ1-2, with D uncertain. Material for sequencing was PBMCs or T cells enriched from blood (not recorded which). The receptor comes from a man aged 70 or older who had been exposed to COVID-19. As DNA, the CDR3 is TGTGCCAGCAGTTTGGCCTCTAACTATGGCTACACCTTC. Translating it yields CASSLASNYGYTF.